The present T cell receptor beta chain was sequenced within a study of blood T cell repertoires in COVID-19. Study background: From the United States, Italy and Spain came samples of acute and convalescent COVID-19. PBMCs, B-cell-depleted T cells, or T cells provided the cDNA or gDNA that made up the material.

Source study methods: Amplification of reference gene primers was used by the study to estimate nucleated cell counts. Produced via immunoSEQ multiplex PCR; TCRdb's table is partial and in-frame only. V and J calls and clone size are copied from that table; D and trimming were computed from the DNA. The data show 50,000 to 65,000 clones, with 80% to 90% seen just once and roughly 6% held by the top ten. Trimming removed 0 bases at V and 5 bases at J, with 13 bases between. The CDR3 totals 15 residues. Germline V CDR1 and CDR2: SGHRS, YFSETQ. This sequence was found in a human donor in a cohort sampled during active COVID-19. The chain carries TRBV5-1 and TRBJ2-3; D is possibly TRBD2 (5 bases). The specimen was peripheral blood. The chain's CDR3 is CASSLAALEEDTQYF. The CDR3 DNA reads TGCGCCAGCAGCTTGGCCGCACTAGAGGAAGATACGCAGTATTTT.